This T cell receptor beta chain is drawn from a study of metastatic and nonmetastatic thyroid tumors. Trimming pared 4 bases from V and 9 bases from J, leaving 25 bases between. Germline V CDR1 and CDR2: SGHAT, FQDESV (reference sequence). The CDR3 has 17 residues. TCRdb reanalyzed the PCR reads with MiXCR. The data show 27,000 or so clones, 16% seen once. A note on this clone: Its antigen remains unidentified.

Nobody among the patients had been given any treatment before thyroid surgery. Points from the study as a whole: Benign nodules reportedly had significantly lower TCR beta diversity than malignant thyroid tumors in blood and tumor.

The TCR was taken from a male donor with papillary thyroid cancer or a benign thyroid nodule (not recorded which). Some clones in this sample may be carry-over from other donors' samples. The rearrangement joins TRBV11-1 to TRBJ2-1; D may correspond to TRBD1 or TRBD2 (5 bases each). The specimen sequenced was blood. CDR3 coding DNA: TGTGCCAGCAGCTCACTTATGATAGGGCCGGGGCGCAGTGAGCAGTTCTTC. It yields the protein CASSSLMIGPGRSEQFF.